This entry features one T cell receptor beta chain sequence. Sequencing used immunoSEQ multiplex PCR; TCRdb keeps in-frame clones, though not all of them. The table includes 2 million or so clones, roughly 94% detected once. The CDR3 covers 14 residues. From germline, CDR1 is MGHRA and CDR2 YSYEKL. Trimming removed 3 bases from V and 6 bases from J; junction bases left unmatched: 2. CD45RO-negative, CCR7-selected cells formed the naive CD8 fraction, which excluded terminally differentiated effector memory CD45RA+ cells. The sample is drawn from a study of shared clonotypes between healthy human individuals.

The sequence came from a man younger than 35 in good health. This chain uses TRBV4-1 with TRBJ2-1; the match to TRBD2 covers 10 bases. Sequencing was carried out using naive CD8+ T cells sorted from blood. CDR3 in DNA: TGCGCCAGCAGCCAGGGACTAGCGAGCAATGAGCAGTTCTTC. It codes for CASSQGLASNEQFF.